Listed below are T cell receptor beta chains from one sample, sequenced in a study of OX40 agonist ivuxolimab in advanced cancers. Assay: immunoSEQ multiplex PCR; the TCRdb copy retains only in-frame clones and omits some. The table records about 100,000 clones, 75% to 95% of them present only once. The material was CD4+ or CD8+ T cells sorted from blood, obtained in a trial of the OX40 agonist ivuxolimab. The receptors were sampled from an adult with an advanced solid tumor such as melanoma, head and neck, liver or kidney cancer. Both conserved end residues are part of each CDR3. Fields, in order: D gene, clone size, J gene, V gene, CDR3 protein, CDR3 DNA. The D gene is left open where the match is weak. Rows may omit the clone size; those that give it use once, few, many or a size class.

d_gene: -; abundance: -; j_gene: TRBJ1-6; v_gene: TRBV5-6; CDR3aa: CASSLAFQGSNNSPLHF; CDR3nt: TGTGCCAGCAGCTTGGCCTTTCAGGGAAGCAATAATTCACCCCTCCACTTT
d_gene: -; abundance: -; j_gene: TRBJ2-7; v_gene: TRBV5-6; CDR3aa: CASSLWWIATYEQYF; CDR3nt: TGTGCCAGCAGCCTGTGGTGGATTGCAACCTACGAGCAGTACTTC
d_gene: -; abundance: -; j_gene: TRBJ2-7; v_gene: TRBV9; CDR3aa: CASSPQGTPSYEQYF; CDR3nt: TGTGCCAGCAGCCCACAGGGAACCCCGTCCTACGAGCAGTACTTC
d_gene: -; abundance: -; j_gene: TRBJ2-5; v_gene: TRBV19; CDR3aa: CASQGRETQYF; CDR3nt: TGTGCCTCTCAGGGTCGAGAGACCCAGTACTTC
d_gene: -; abundance: -; j_gene: TRBJ1-5; v_gene: TRBV4-3; CDR3aa: CASSQDQGPQPQHF; CDR3nt: TGCGCCAGCAGCCAAGATCAGGGTCCACAGCCCCAGCATTTT
d_gene: -; abundance: once; j_gene: TRBJ1-4; v_gene: TRBV5-6; CDR3aa: CASISTGGPEKLFF; CDR3nt: TGTGCCAGCATCTCGACGGGAGGGCCTGAAAAACTGTTTTTT
d_gene: -; abundance: -; j_gene: TRBJ2-2; v_gene: TRBV7-8; CDR3aa: CASSPRRTNTGELFF; CDR3nt: TGTGCCAGCAGTCCGAGGCGGACGAACACCGGGGAGCTGTTTTTT
d_gene: -; abundance: -; j_gene: TRBJ1-1; v_gene: TRBV4-1; CDR3aa: CASSQPTRRQGAFF; CDR3nt: TGCGCCAGCAGCCAACCCACCCGGCGGCAGGGGGCTTTCTTT
d_gene: TRBD1; abundance: -; j_gene: TRBJ2-7; v_gene: TRBV4-1; CDR3aa: CASSQVYRTGSAYEQYF; CDR3nt: TGCGCCAGCAGCCAAGTTTACCGGACAGGGTCGGCCTACGAGCAGTACTTC
d_gene: -; abundance: few; j_gene: TRBJ2-1; v_gene: TRBV5-1; CDR3aa: CASSFRQGLRENEQFF; CDR3nt: TGCGCCAGCAGCTTCAGACAGGGACTAAGGGAAAATGAGCAGTTCTTC
d_gene: -; abundance: -; j_gene: TRBJ1-1; v_gene: TRBV7-3; CDR3aa: CASSLQAGDTEAFF; CDR3nt: TGTGCCAGCAGCCTACAAGCCGGGGACACTGAAGCTTTCTTT
d_gene: -; abundance: -; j_gene: TRBJ2-3; v_gene: TRBV27; CDR3aa: CASSSFREPHTQYF; CDR3nt: TGTGCCAGCAGTTCATTTCGGGAGCCCCATACGCAGTATTTT
d_gene: TRBD1; abundance: -; j_gene: TRBJ1-3; v_gene: TRBV7-9; CDR3aa: CASSLVQGPGNTIYF; CDR3nt: TGTGCCAGCAGCTTAGTACAGGGGCCTGGAAACACCATATATTTT
d_gene: -; abundance: -; j_gene: TRBJ2-5; v_gene: TRBV6-1; CDR3aa: CASSNPGQETQYF; CDR3nt: TGTGCCAGCAGTAACCCCGGCCAAGAGACCCAGTACTTC
d_gene: TRBD1; abundance: -; j_gene: TRBJ1-4; v_gene: TRBV28; CDR3aa: CASYPGQGNEKLFF; CDR3nt: TGTGCCAGCTATCCGGGACAGGGGAATGAAAAACTGTTTTTT
d_gene: -; abundance: -; j_gene: TRBJ2-7; v_gene: TRBV19; CDR3aa: CATRSSYEQYF; CDR3nt: TGTGCCACCCGGAGCTCCTACGAGCAGTACTTC
d_gene: -; abundance: -; j_gene: TRBJ2-2; v_gene: TRBV18; CDR3aa: CASSLTDSGELFF; CDR3nt: TGTGCCAGCTCGCTGACAGATTCCGGGGAGCTGTTTTTT
d_gene: TRBD1; abundance: -; j_gene: TRBJ2-3; v_gene: TRBV5-1; CDR3aa: CASSLWDRDEDTQYF; CDR3nt: TGCGCCAGCAGCCTATGGGACAGGGACGAAGATACGCAGTATTTT
d_gene: -; abundance: -; j_gene: TRBJ2-7; v_gene: TRBV6-1; CDR3aa: CASSVTVTSYEQYF; CDR3nt: TGTGCCAGCAGTGTGACGGTAACCTCCTACGAGCAGTACTTC
d_gene: TRBD2; abundance: -; j_gene: TRBJ2-7; v_gene: TRBV9; CDR3aa: CAIRSGTRFYEQYF; CDR3nt: TGTGCCATCCGATCCGGGACTAGATTCTACGAGCAGTACTTC
d_gene: TRBD1; abundance: -; j_gene: TRBJ1-3; v_gene: TRBV10-1; CDR3aa: CASSTTGGNTIYF; CDR3nt: TGCGCCAGCAGTACAACAGGGGGCAACACCATATATTTT
d_gene: -; abundance: -; j_gene: TRBJ1-4; v_gene: TRBV11-1; CDR3aa: CASSPHRGQKLFF; CDR3nt: TGTGCCAGCAGCCCCCACCGGGGGCAAAAACTGTTTTTT
d_gene: -; abundance: -; j_gene: TRBJ2-1; v_gene: TRBV28; CDR3aa: CASSSHAGSGNEQFF; CDR3nt: TGTGCCAGCAGCTCCCACGCCGGGAGCGGGAATGAGCAGTTCTTC
d_gene: -; abundance: -; j_gene: TRBJ2-7; v_gene: TRBV28; CDR3aa: CASSLRPGSYEQYF; CDR3nt: TGTGCCAGCAGTTTACGTCCGGGCTCCTACGAGCAGTACTTC
d_gene: -; abundance: -; j_gene: TRBJ2-7; v_gene: TRBV4-3; CDR3aa: CASSPKGDGYEQYF; CDR3nt: TGCGCCAGCAGCCCGAAGGGGGACGGCTACGAGCAGTACTTC
d_gene: TRBD1; abundance: -; j_gene: TRBJ1-2; v_gene: TRBV18; CDR3aa: CASSPTSGTGNYGYTF; CDR3nt: TGTGCCAGCTCACCAACATCCGGGACAGGGAACTATGGCTACACCTTC
d_gene: -; abundance: -; j_gene: TRBJ2-5; v_gene: TRBV28; CDR3aa: CASRIIAGETQYF; CDR3nt: TGTGCCAGCAGGATAATAGCAGGGGAGACCCAGTACTTC
d_gene: TRBD2; abundance: -; j_gene: TRBJ2-1; v_gene: TRBV19; CDR3aa: CASSYSGTRSYNEQFF; CDR3nt: TGTGCCAGTAGTTACTCCGGGACTAGGTCCTACAATGAGCAGTTCTTC
d_gene: TRBD1; abundance: -; j_gene: TRBJ1-5; v_gene: TRBV10-1; CDR3aa: CATHGTGNGNQPQHF; CDR3nt: TGCGCCACCCACGGGACAGGGAACGGCAATCAGCCCCAGCATTTT
d_gene: -; abundance: -; j_gene: TRBJ2-1; v_gene: TRBV7-8; CDR3aa: CASSLVEYNEQFF; CDR3nt: TGTGCCAGCAGCTTAGTTGAATACAATGAGCAGTTCTTC
d_gene: TRBD2; abundance: -; j_gene: TRBJ2-2; v_gene: TRBV7-2; CDR3aa: CASSPRGSGGTGELFF; CDR3nt: TGTGCCAGCAGCCCAAGGGGTTCGGGAGGGACCGGGGAGCTGTTTTTT
d_gene: -; abundance: once; j_gene: TRBJ1-1; v_gene: TRBV5-1; CDR3aa: CASSLVGGSNTEAFF; CDR3nt: TGCGCCAGCAGCTTGGTTGGAGGATCGAACACTGAAGCTTTCTTT
d_gene: -; abundance: -; j_gene: TRBJ2-3; v_gene: TRBV18; CDR3aa: CASSPPVRADTQYF; CDR3nt: TGTGCCAGCTCACCCCCCGTACGGGCAGATACGCAGTATTTT
d_gene: TRBD1; abundance: -; j_gene: TRBJ2-7; v_gene: TRBV7-9; CDR3aa: CASSRDRAVEQYF; CDR3nt: TGTGCCAGCAGCCGGGACAGGGCCGTAGAGCAGTACTTC
d_gene: TRBD1; abundance: once; j_gene: TRBJ2-7; v_gene: TRBV7-2; CDR3aa: CASSYGTGDSRQYF; CDR3nt: TGTGCCAGCAGCTACGGGACAGGGGATTCCCGGCAGTACTTC
d_gene: -; abundance: -; j_gene: TRBJ1-4; v_gene: TRBV6-5; CDR3aa: CASNRGGTNEKLFF; CDR3nt: TGTGCCAGCAATAGGGGTGGAACTAATGAAAAACTGTTTTTT
d_gene: -; abundance: -; j_gene: TRBJ2-5; v_gene: TRBV7-8; CDR3aa: CASASGTQYF; CDR3nt: TGTGCCAGCGCTTCGGGGACCCAGTACTTC
d_gene: -; abundance: -; j_gene: TRBJ1-1; v_gene: TRBV11-2; CDR3aa: CASSLGRPTEAFF; CDR3nt: TGTGCCAGCAGCTTGGGCAGGCCGACGGAAGCTTTCTTT
d_gene: -; abundance: -; j_gene: TRBJ2-7; v_gene: TRBV27; CDR3aa: CASSLRGIIDEQYF; CDR3nt: TGTGCCAGCAGTTTAAGGGGCATCATCGACGAGCAGTACTTC
d_gene: -; abundance: -; j_gene: TRBJ2-7; v_gene: TRBV5-1; CDR3aa: CASSLDRGPYEQYF; CDR3nt: TGCGCCAGCAGCTTGGATCGGGGCCCGTACGAGCAGTACTTC
d_gene: -; abundance: -; j_gene: TRBJ2-7; v_gene: TRBV11-2; CDR3aa: CASSKPQYGREQYF; CDR3nt: TGTGCCAGCAGCAAACCCCAGTATGGTCGCGAGCAGTACTTC
d_gene: -; abundance: -; j_gene: TRBJ2-1; v_gene: TRBV27; CDR3aa: CASSANLQGNEQFF; CDR3nt: TGTGCCAGCAGTGCCAACCTACAGGGCAATGAGCAGTTCTTC
d_gene: -; abundance: -; j_gene: TRBJ2-2; v_gene: TRBV7-2; CDR3aa: CASSLEFIGELFF; CDR3nt: TGTGCCAGCAGCTTAGAATTTATCGGGGAGCTGTTTTTT
d_gene: -; abundance: -; j_gene: TRBJ2-2; v_gene: TRBV19; CDR3aa: CASSQGPGNTGELFF; CDR3nt: TGTGCCAGTTCTCAAGGCCCGGGGAACACCGGGGAGCTGTTTTTT
d_gene: -; abundance: once; j_gene: TRBJ2-2; v_gene: TRBV9; CDR3aa: CASSVVGNGELFF; CDR3nt: TGTGCCAGCAGCGTAGTTGGGAACGGGGAGCTGTTTTTT
d_gene: TRBD1; abundance: -; j_gene: TRBJ2-1; v_gene: TRBV4-1; CDR3aa: CASSQVGTAFGQFF; CDR3nt: TGCGCCAGCAGCCAAGTAGGGACAGCGTTTGGGCAGTTCTTC
d_gene: TRBD2; abundance: -; j_gene: TRBJ2-3; v_gene: TRBV11-3; CDR3aa: CASSLVAGAGADTQYF; CDR3nt: TGTGCCAGCAGCTTAGTGGCGGGAGCGGGTGCAGATACGCAGTATTTT
d_gene: -; abundance: once; j_gene: TRBJ2-1; v_gene: TRBV28; CDR3aa: CASSSPHEDSPEQFF; CDR3nt: TGTGCCAGCAGTTCCCCACACGAGGACAGCCCTGAGCAGTTCTTC
d_gene: -; abundance: -; j_gene: TRBJ2-3; v_gene: TRBV10-1; CDR3aa: CASSVQRTDTQYF; CDR3nt: TGCGCCAGCAGTGTCCAGCGCACAGATACGCAGTATTTT